This note documents a single T cell receptor beta chain sequence. The data were obtained in a study of T cell changes during pregnancy in multiple sclerosis. Only in-frame clones appear in the TCRdb table, and some are missing; sequencing was by immunoSEQ multiplex PCR. Counted here are 85,000 to 90,000 clones, 94% occurring once; the ten biggest clones make up 1.5% to 2%. The CDR3 length is 11 residues. Trimming cost V 6 bases and J 9 bases, with 11 bases left between them. Germline CDR1 is WNHNN and CDR2 is SYGVQD (reference sequence). The sequencing here drew on peripheral blood, taken after pregnancy. The sequence came from a female donor in good health, enrolled as a control in a pregnancy study. The J gene is TRBJ1-1, the V gene TRBV10-1; D is uncertain. In DNA form, the CDR3 reads TGCGCCAGCAGAGCACGGGATAAAGCTTTCTTT. As protein: CASRARDKAFF.